The 7 T cell receptor beta chains given below trace back to one sample, sequenced in a study of tumor-infiltrating lymphocytes in primary liver carcinoma. TCR beta cDNA was made from roughly 500 ng total RNA with a constant-region primer. Three-round nested multiplex PCR performed with slightly modified ARM-PCR produced the TCR beta libraries. Researchers ran the first two PCR rounds for roughly 11 cycles each with TRBV1-TRBV30 forward primers and a C-beta reverse primer. TCRdb itself ran the multiplex PCR reads through MiXCR, one entry per CDR3 protein. The sample lists about 130,000 distinct CDR3 sequences, 60% to 75% occurring once. Both RNA and DNA were isolated together from about 21-30 mg of bulk tissue that had not been sorted. Sequencing was performed on liver tumor tissue from sampling region 3. Regarding subset: tumor region T3, left-lateral pole. The receptor set was obtained from an older woman with primary liver carcinoma and hepatitis B virus infection.

On this clonotype itself: A read error may account for a junction end that differs from germline. The chain joins TRBV5-1 to TRBJ2-7; the match to TRBD1 covers 7 bases. The CDR3 runs 16 residues. Germline CDR1 and CDR2: SGHRS and YFSETQ. This CDR3 reads CASSPGTAGDSYEQNF. DNA for the CDR3: TGCGCCAGCAGCCCCGGGACAGCTGGCGACTCCTACGAGCAGAACTTC.

Remarks on this clonotype: One base away lies a much larger clone, so this may be a sequencing read error. The gene calls are TRBV7-9 and TRBJ1-1; D gene unclear. Trimming pared 4 bases from V and 1 base from J, leaving 16 bases between. The CDR3 totals 16 residues. Germline V lookup: CDR1 SEHNR, CDR2 FQNEAQ (reference sequence). Here the CDR3 DNA reads TGTGCCAGCAGCTCACCCCCGACGAGGAAGAACACTGAAGCTTTCTTT. This encodes CASSSPPTRKNTEAFF.

This clonotype was seen repeatedly, ten times or more. The genes are TRBV5-1 and TRBJ2-7; TRBD1 is a possible D gene (5 bases). The V and J ends lost 4 bases and 11 bases respectively, with 16 bases between them. CDR3 length: 12 residues. The germline V gene has CDR1 SGHRS and CDR2 YFSETQ. In nucleotides, the CDR3 is TGCGCCAGCAGCGCAGGCCAGGGAAGGGAGTACTTC. Its protein product is CASSAGQGREYF. Based on the CDR3 plus reference TRBV5-1 and TRBJ2-7, the full variable domain is KAGVTQTPRYLIKTRGQQVTLSCSPISGHRSVSWYQQTPGQGLQFLFEYFSETQRNKGNFPGRFSGRQFSNSRSEMNVSTLELGDSALYLCASSAGQGREYFGPGTRLTVT.

Comments on this clonotype: With a much larger clone just one base away, this may be a read error. The chain joins TRBV7-8 to TRBJ2-7; D call uncertain. Germline V CDR1 and CDR2: SGHVS, FQNEAQ. There are 15 residues in the CDR3. CDR3 bases: TGTGCCAGCAGCTTGGGCAGTAGCATGGGCCCTCGGCAGTGCTTC. Protein product: CASSLGSSMGPRQCF. The variable domain in full, with the rest retrieved from reference TRBV7-8 and TRBJ2-7, is GAGVSQSPRYKVAKRGQDVALRCDPISGHVSLFWYQQALGQGPEFLTYFQNEAQLDKSGLPSDRFFAERPEGSVSTLKIQRTQQEDSAVYLCASSLGSSMGPRQCFGPGTRLTVT.

This sequence joins TRBV28 and TRBJ2-3; 11 bases match TRBD1. CDR3 length: 15 residues. Germline-derived CDR1 and CDR2 are MDHEN and SYDVKM. V lost 5 bases to trimming and J lost 5 bases; unmatched junction nucleotides: 6. CDR3 protein: CASSHGQGAGDTQYF. CDR3 bases: TGTGCCAGCAGTCATGGACAGGGGGCTGGAGATACGCAGTATTTT.

This clonotype was counted at least ten times. J is TRBJ1-2 and V is TRBV29-1; 9 bases agree with TRBD1. The CDR3 runs to 14 residues. Germline lookup yields CDR1 SQVTM and CDR2 ANQGSEA. Germline trimming cut 6 bases from V and 4 bases from J; bases unmatched to any gene: 9. The CDR3 loop is CSVIRDRATYGYTF. DNA of the CDR3: TGCAGCGTGATCAGGGACAGGGCCACCTATGGCTACACCTTC. The entire variable domain, with the rest obtained from reference TRBV29-1 and TRBJ1-2, is as follows: SAVISQKPSRDICQRGTSLTIQCQVDSQVTMMFWYRQQPGQSLTLIATANQGSEATYESGFVIDKFPISRPNLTFSTLTVSNMSPEDSSIYLCSVIRDRATYGYTFGSGTRLTVV.

Remarks on this clonotype: This may be a read error, as it is one base from a much larger clone. V gene TRBV12-3 or TRBV12-4 combines with J gene TRBJ2-3; perhaps TRBD2 as D (6 bases). V lost 5 bases and J 3 bases, leaving 12 bases between the germline ends. This CDR3 has 14 amino acids. For the CDR3, the DNA is TGTGCCAGCAGTCGCGGAGGGAAAACAGATACGCAGTATTTT. Amino acid sequence: CASSRGGKTDTQYF.